The rows below give T cell receptor beta chains drawn from one sample of a study of cytotoxic CD8 clonotypes in ibrutinib-treated CLL. The method was immunoSEQ multiplex PCR; TCRdb's version includes in-frame clones alone and lacks a portion of them. Seen here are about 39,000 clones, 65% to 70% observed once, and the top ten hold approximately 7.6%. The sample was PBMCs, taken at disease progression, from a patient treated with ibrutinib. The source is a human donor with chronic lymphocytic leukemia. Both conserved end residues are part of each CDR3. A D gene is named only where the DNA matches it firmly. The size entry is marked missing in some rows and otherwise reads once, few, many or a size class.

d_call clone_size j_call v_call cdr3_nt cdr3_aa
. . TRBJ1-4 TRBV27 TGTGCCAGCAGTTTTTCTGGTAATGAAAAACTGTTTTTT CASSFSGNEKLFF
. few TRBJ2-1 TRBV4-2 TGTGCCAGCAGCCAGGGCAATGAGCAGTTCTTC CASSQGNEQFF
. . TRBJ2-2 TRBV28 TGTGCCAGCAGCCTTAGCCCCAACAGCGGCCTAAACACCGGGGAGCTGTTTTTT CASSLSPNSGLNTGELFF
. . TRBJ1-1 TRBV7-8 TGTGCCAGCAGCTTGACAGGTGAAGCTTTCTTT CASSLTGEAFF
. . TRBJ2-7 TRBV11-3 TGTGCCAGCAGCCCCGAGGCAGGGGTGGGCGGCTACGAGCAGTACTTC CASSPEAGVGGYEQYF
TRBD2 . TRBJ2-5 TRBV11-3 TGTGCCAGCAGCCCTAGCGGGATGGAGACCCAGTACTTC CASSPSGMETQYF
TRBD1 few TRBJ2-7 TRBV7-6 TGTGCCAGCAGCTTAGCACAGGGGATTTACGAGCAGTACTTC CASSLAQGIYEQYF
TRBD1 . TRBJ2-3 TRBV11-3 TGTGCCAGCAGCTCACAGGGGGCGCAAAAAGATACGCAGTATTTT CASSSQGAQKDTQYF
. . TRBJ1-3 TRBV10-1 TGCGCCATCCCGGTTAGGCCCGGACTCTCTGGAAACACCATATATTTT CAIPVRPGLSGNTIYF
. few TRBJ2-3 TRBV4-3 TGCGCCAGCAGCCAAGGAGTTAAGGGTGACACGCAGTATTTT CASSQGVKGDTQYF
TRBD1 . TRBJ1-2 TRBV7-3 TGTGCCAGCAAATTAGCGGGACAGTATGGCTACACCTTC CASKLAGQYGYTF
. . TRBJ2-7 TRBV30 TGTGCCTGGACCCAGGGGCCTTACGAGCAGTACTTC CAWTQGPYEQYF
. . TRBJ1-2 TRBV18 TGTGCCAGCTCACCAGGGAATGAGATCTCAAGGGAGTATGGCTACACCTTC CASSPGNEISREYGYTF
. few TRBJ2-7 TRBV6-1 TGTGCCAGCAGTGATACCAACGGGCACTTC CASSDTNGHF
TRBD2 . TRBJ2-3 TRBV11-3 TGTGCCAGCAGCATCCTAGCGGGGAGCACAGATACGCAGTATTTT CASSILAGSTDTQYF
TRBD1 . TRBJ1-5 TRBV5-1 TGCGCCAGCAGCTTGGGACCCGGGACAGGGGGCTTACAGCCCCAGCATTTT CASSLGPGTGGLQPQHF
. few TRBJ1-2 TRBV30 TGTGCCTGGAGTGTAGGGGGGAATGGCTATGGCTACACCTTC CAWSVGGNGYGYTF
. once TRBJ2-1 TRBV19 TGTGCCAGTAGCCGGACGAACAATGAGCAGTTCTTC CASSRTNNEQFF
TRBD1 few TRBJ1-1 TRBV19 TGTGCCAGTATAGGGACAGGGACCATGAACACTGAAGCTTTCTTT CASIGTGTMNTEAFF
TRBD2 once TRBJ2-3 TRBV13 TGTGCCAGCAGCTGGGTGGGAGGGAACACAGATACGCAGTATTTT CASSWVGGNTDTQYF
TRBD1 few TRBJ2-1 TRBV18 TGTGCCAGCTCACTCGGGGGACAGGGGTACAATGAGCAGTTCTTC CASSLGGQGYNEQFF
. few TRBJ1-2 TRBV4-2 TGTGCCAGCAGCCAAGCCGGACAGCGGCTCGATGGCTACACCTTC CASSQAGQRLDGYTF
. . TRBJ1-2 TRBV20-1 TGCAGTGTACGGGTGGACTATGGCTACACCTTC CSVRVDYGYTF
TRBD1 . TRBJ2-4 TRBV18 TGTGCCAGCTCACCATCCCGGGACAGCAAAAACATTCAGTACTTC CASSPSRDSKNIQYF
. . TRBJ1-5 TRBV28 TGTGCCAGCAGCCCCTTTGAGGGGAGCAATCAGCCCCAGCATTTT CASSPFEGSNQPQHF
. . TRBJ2-5 TRBV11-2 TGTGCCAGCACCGACTCCCCGGAGGGGTATGAGACCCAGTACTTC CASTDSPEGYETQYF
TRBD1 . TRBJ1-4 TRBV7-7 TGTGCTAGCAGCTTGGGACAGTATGAAAAACTGTTTTTT CASSLGQYEKLFF
. once TRBJ2-3 TRBV5-4 TGTGCCACCATACGGAGGGGACTCGGATCAGATACGCAGTATTTT CATIRRGLGSDTQYF
TRBD1 once TRBJ2-7 TRBV27 TGTGCCAGCAGTTGGGGACAGTTCTACGAGCAGTACTTC CASSWGQFYEQYF
TRBD2 . TRBJ2-7 TRBV30 TGTGCCTGGAGTGTACTCGGGCTAGCGGGAGTCGCATCCTCCTACGAGCAGTACTTC CAWSVLGLAGVASSYEQYF
. once TRBJ2-3 TRBV7-9 TGTGCCAGCAGCGAGGGCACGCAGTATTTT CASSEGTQYF
. . TRBJ1-2 TRBV12-2 TGTGCAAGTCGCTTTCATACGGACAAGCTTTGTGGCTACACCTTC CASRFHTDKLCGYTF
. . TRBJ1-1 TRBV2 TGTGCCAGCAGTGTGGGCGGTGAGGAAGCTTTCTTT CASSVGGEEAFF
TRBD2 few TRBJ2-3 TRBV2 TGTGCCAGCAGTAGGGAACTAGCGGGAGGGACGCAGTATTTT CASSRELAGGTQYF
. . TRBJ2-1 TRBV12-5 TGTGCTAGTGGTTTGGGCGGGGGCACCTACAATGAGCAGTTCTTC CASGLGGGTYNEQFF
. . TRBJ1-1 TRBV2 TGTGCCAGCAGTGCCGGTGTCCGGAGCAGGAACACTGAAGCTTTCTTT CASSAGVRSRNTEAFF
. . TRBJ2-1 TRBV11-2 TGTGCCAGCAGCTTCACCTCGAGCCACAATGAGCAGTTCTTC CASSFTSSHNEQFF
. . TRBJ2-7 TRBV29-1 TGCAGCGTTGTTAGAGAGAGTTCGAGGGAGCAGTACTTC CSVVRESSREQYF
. . TRBJ1-1 TRBV27 TGTGCCAGCAGTCGCAGGGTAGGGACTGAAGCTTTCTTT CASSRRVGTEAFF
TRBD1 once TRBJ2-5 TRBV29-1 TGCAGCGTTGGGGACAGCCAGACCCAGTACTTC CSVGDSQTQYF
TRBD1 few TRBJ1-4 TRBV18 TGTGCCAGCTCACCAAGGGACAGCTTTAATGAAAAACTGTTTTTT CASSPRDSFNEKLFF
TRBD1 . TRBJ1-4 TRBV7-2 TGTGCCAGCAGTCGGACAGGGCAAGAAAAACTGTTTTTT CASSRTGQEKLFF
. . TRBJ2-5 TRBV6-1 TGTGCCAGCAGTGAAGCGGGTCGGGAGACCCAGTACTTC CASSEAGRETQYF
TRBD1 few TRBJ2-7 TRBV11-1 TGTGCCAGCAACGGACAGGCGGGCTACGAGCAGTACTTC CASNGQAGYEQYF
. . TRBJ1-2 TRBV30 TGTGCCTGGAGTGTGGCAGGGGCCCGTGTTGGCTACACCTTC CAWSVAGARVGYTF
. . TRBJ2-1 TRBV11-3 TGTGCCAGCAGCTTAGACCACAGCAATGAGCAGTTCTTC CASSLDHSNEQFF
. few TRBJ2-5 TRBV11-2 TGTGCCAGCAGCTTGAGGGAGACCCAGTACTTC CASSLRETQYF
TRBD1 . TRBJ1-3 TRBV19 TGTGCCAGTGGGGACAGGGGGCGAAGCTCTGGAAACACCATATATTTT CASGDRGRSSGNTIYF
. . TRBJ1-1 TRBV29-1 TGCAGCGTGGAGAGGAGTAGGGCGACTGAAGCTTTCTTT CSVERSRATEAFF
TRBD1 once TRBJ2-7 TRBV18 TGTGCCAGCTCTCAAGAACGGGACAGGGGTGAGCAGTACTTC CASSQERDRGEQYF
TRBD2 . TRBJ2-7 TRBV19 TGTGCCAGTAGTCCCCGGACTAGCAGGCTGTACTTC CASSPRTSRLYF